The 29 T cell receptor beta chains reported below all come from one sample, sequenced in a study of control samples from healthy donors and cancer patients (dated by TCRdb to the early 2020s). Library method: the immunoSEQ multiplex PCR assay. TCRdb carries this immuneACCESS record with in-frame sequences only. Its versions omit some clonotypes, under half of them owing to an unresolved V gene in the studies checked, with the rest unexplained. The sample table contains 180,000 or so clones; only one count was recorded for roughly 93% of them. The biggest ten clones account for roughly 4.3% of the sample. The specimen was blood. The receptors derive from a woman aged 55-75 years in good health.

This chain connects TRBV5-1 to TRBJ1-1, with a weak D call TRBD1 (5 bases). The germline CDR1 and CDR2 sequences are SGHRS and YFSETQ. Trimming took off 0 bases at V and 5 bases at J, with 11 bases between the two ends. This CDR3 contains 14 residues. The DNA for the CDR3 is TGCGCCAGCAGCTTGGCCGTGGGGGGTACTGAAGCTTTCTTT. It translates to CASSLAVGGTEAFF. The full variable domain, completed using reference TRBV5-1 and TRBJ1-1, is KAGVTQTPRYLIKTRGQQVTLSCSPISGHRSVSWYQQTPGQGLQFLFEYFSETQRNKGNFPGRFSGRQFSNSRSEMNVSTLELGDSALYLCASSLAVGGTEAFFGQGTRLTVV.

The chain recombines TRBV19 with TRBJ1-2; D is possibly TRBD1 (5 bases). Germline V gene sequence: CDR1 LNHDA, CDR2 SQIVND (reference sequence). V dropped 1 base and J dropped 9 bases, with 18 bases sitting between them. The CDR3 covers 15 residues. The chain's CDR3 is CASSIGGASLGSYTF. The CDR3 bases are TGTGCCAGTAGTATAGGTGGGGCCTCCTTAGGGAGCTACACCTTC.

The gene calls are TRBV27 and TRBJ2-7; the D gene is possibly TRBD2 (6 bases). Between the trimmed V and J ends, which lost 3 bases and 2 bases, there was a span of 8 bases. CDR3 length: 13 amino acids. Germline V gene sequence: CDR1 MNHEY, CDR2 SMNVEV (reference sequence). CDR3 protein: CASSFTGAYEQYF. Here the CDR3 DNA reads TGTGCCAGCAGTTTTACGGGAGCCTACGAGCAGTACTTC.

V is TRBV4-1 and J is TRBJ2-7; D uncertain. There are 15 residues in the CDR3. V was trimmed by 1 base and J by 1 base, leaving 11 bases between them. The germline gives CDR1 MGHRA, CDR2 YSYEKL. The CDR3 reads CASSQGSSVSYEQYF. The CDR3 DNA is TGCGCCAGCAGCCAAGGCTCATCGGTGTCCTACGAGCAGTACTTC.

J is TRBJ1-2 and V is TRBV7-2; D gene ambiguous. V dropped 5 bases and J dropped 10 bases, with 17 bases sitting between them. The germline CDR1 and CDR2 sequences are SGHTA and FQGNSA. CDR3 length: 13 amino acids. For the CDR3, the DNA is TGTGCCAGCAGCACACGCCAGGCTTACGACTACACCTTC. Translating it yields CASSTRQAYDYTF.

The V gene is TRBV7-2, the J gene TRBJ1-2; unclear D gene. Trimming took 2 bases from V and 5 from J, leaving 21 bases between them. Germline loops: CDR1 SGHTA, CDR2 FQGNSA. This CDR3 has 17 amino acids. CDR3 sequence reads: CASSLPGGPTNGYGYTF. The CDR3 DNA reads as TGTGCCAGCAGCTTACCGGGCGGACCAACTAATGGATATGGCTACACCTTC.

This sequence joins TRBV25-1 and TRBJ2-3; D might be TRBD1 (5 bases). Germline-derived CDR1 and CDR2 are MGHDK and SYGVNS. The CDR3 has 14 residues. The germline V and J ends were trimmed by 4 bases and 4 bases, with 12 bases remaining between them. The CDR3 is CASSARGSPDTQYF. The CDR3 bases are TGTGCCAGCAGTGCAAGGGGCAGTCCAGATACGCAGTATTTT.

The chain is built from TRBV19 and TRBJ1-6; D perhaps matches TRBD1 (6 bases). The CDR3 is 17 amino acids. Trimming pared 5 bases from V and 4 bases from J, leaving 18 bases between. Per the germline V gene, CDR1 is LNHDA and CDR2 is SQIVND (reference sequence). The CDR3 is CASSPQPDSSYNSPLHF. CDR3 bases: TGTGCCAGTAGTCCCCAGCCGGACAGCTCATATAATTCACCCCTCCACTTT.

The chain couples TRBV2 to TRBJ1-1; 7 nucleotides match TRBD1. CDR3 length: 16 residues. From germline, CDR1 is SNHLY and CDR2 FYNNEI. Trimming cost V 5 bases and J 0 bases; bases outside gene matches: 9. This chain's CDR3 is CASSKGQVLMNTEAFF. CDR3 nucleotides: TGTGCCAGCAGTAAAGGACAGGTTCTCATGAACACTGAAGCTTTCTTT.

This CDR3 is CASSIALQGTYGYTF. CDR3 nucleotides: TGTGCCAGTAGTATAGCGCTACAGGGTACCTATGGCTACACCTTC. The chain uses TRBV19 and TRBJ1-2, with a weak D call TRBD1 (6 bases). Germline values: CDR1 LNHDA, CDR2 SQIVND (reference sequence). Trimming stripped 1 base from V and 4 bases from J, with 13 bases between. This CDR3 is 15 amino acids long.

With regard to this clone: No conserved phenylalanine or tryptophan is present at the end of the CDR3, so a read error is the likely explanation. This chain uses TRBV7-9 with TRBJ1-1, with 9 bases aligning to TRBD1. CDR1 is SEHNR, CDR2 FQNEAQ, per germline (reference sequence). The V segment lost 4 bases and the J segment 0 bases; nucleotides outside the gene matches: 15. The CDR3 extends over 19 amino acids. As DNA, the CDR3 is TGTGCCAGCAGCTCGAGACCCACAGGGGGCGCTGGGATGAACACTGAAGCTTTCCTT. Protein product: CASSSRPTGGAGMNTEAFL.

This chain links TRBV29-1 with TRBJ1-2; no clear D. The CDR3 consists of 12 residues. Germline V gives CDR1 SQVTM, CDR2 ANQGSEA. V lost 2 bases and J 6 bases, leaving 10 bases between the germline ends. Written as DNA, the CDR3 is TGCAGCGTTGAATCGGGGATGAATGGCTACACCTTC. Encoded protein: CSVESGMNGYTF.

Remarks on this clone: At the DNA level, this CDR3 is encoded by other sequences in the same sample as well. The V gene is TRBV5-4, the J gene TRBJ1-2; D is ambiguous. Germline V lookup: CDR1 SGHNT, CDR2 YYREEE (reference sequence). The CDR3 extends over 13 amino acids. V lost 0 bases and J 3 bases, leaving 6 bases between the germline ends. The CDR3 nucleotides are TGTGCCAGCAGCTTGGTTACAGACTATGGCTACACCTTC. Translation: CASSLVTDYGYTF. The full variable domain, with the rest looked up from reference TRBV5-4 and TRBJ1-2, is ETGVTQSPTHLIKTRGQQVTLRCSSQSGHNTVSWYQQALGQGPQFIFQYYREEENGRGNFPPRFSGLQFPNYSSELNVNALELDDSALYLCASSLVTDYGYTFGSGTRLTVV.

The count of this clone is one. The chain is built from TRBV6-2 or TRBV6-3 and TRBJ2-7; D is unclear. The CDR3 consists of 15 residues. The V and J ends lost 2 bases and 0 bases respectively, with 11 bases between them. CDR1 and CDR2 from the germline V gene are MNHEY and SVGEGT. The CDR3 DNA reads TGTGCCAGCAGTTACGATCGGACCCGCTCCTACGAGCAGTACTTC. It yields the protein CASSYDRTRSYEQYF.

The CDR3 sequence is CASRGGTEAFF. CDR3 bases: TGTGCCAGCAGAGGGGGCACTGAAGCTTTCTTT. V gene TRBV2 combines with J gene TRBJ1-1, with a tentative D call TRBD1 (6 bases). Per germline, CDR1 SNHLY and CDR2 FYNNEI. The CDR3 consists of 11 residues. With 6 bases removed from V and 4 bases from J, the gap between germline ends came to 6 bases.

The rearrangement uses TRBV24-1 and TRBJ2-2; 8 nucleotides align to TRBD1. The trim removed 3 bases at V and 4 bases at J, leaving 6 bases unmatched. This CDR3 spans 16 amino acids. Looked up from germline, CDR1 is KGHDR and CDR2 is SFDVKD. For the CDR3, the DNA is TGTGCCACCAGTGATACCGGGACAGGAGGCACCGGGGAGCTGTTTTTT. The encoded protein is CATSDTGTGGTGELFF.

The V and J genes are TRBV24-1 and TRBJ2-7; the D gene is possibly TRBD2 (5 bases). This CDR3 is built from 13 residues. V gave up 3 bases and J gave up 0 bases, with 5 bases separating them. Looked up from germline, CDR1 is KGHDR and CDR2 is SFDVKD. The CDR3 DNA reads TGTGCCACCAGTGATGGGAGCTCCTACGAGCAGTACTTC. Protein product: CATSDGSSYEQYF.

This clone has only one observation. The chain recombines TRBV5-1 with TRBJ1-1; TRBD1 agrees at 10 bases. The CDR3 runs 18 residues. The V gene end was trimmed by 0 bases and the J gene end by 1 base; junction bases not matched to a gene: 9. CDR1 is SGHRS, CDR2 YFSETQ, per germline. CDR3 sequence (DNA): TGCGCCAGCAGCTTGGGGGCGACAGGGGGCTTCAAGAACACTGAAGCTTTCTTT. Protein sequence: CASSLGATGGFKNTEAFF.

This chain joins TRBV5-1 and TRBJ1-1; 7 nucleotides agree with TRBD1. V shed 4 bases and J 5 bases; nucleotides not matched to a gene: 20. The germline V gene has CDR1 SGHRS and CDR2 YFSETQ. The CDR3 contains 18 residues. The CDR3: CASSISVSRDSWLTEAFF. CDR3 nucleotide sequence: TGCGCCAGCAGCATTTCTGTCTCCAGGGACAGCTGGTTAACTGAAGCTTTCTTT.

The J gene is TRBJ1-2, the V gene TRBV3-1 (or the pseudogene TRBV3-2), with D perhaps matching TRBD1 (6 bases). Looked up from germline, CDR1 is LGHDT and CDR2 is YNNKEL (reference sequence). The V gene lost 1 base and the J gene lost 4 bases, with 13 bases spanning the gap. The CDR3 runs to 15 residues. The CDR3 DNA reads as TGTGCCAGCAGCCAAGTCCGGGACAACGCCTATGGCTACACCTTC. Protein sequence: CASSQVRDNAYGYTF.

The V gene is TRBV5-1, the J gene TRBJ1-1; 8 nucleotides line up with TRBD1. The trim removed 8 bases at V and 0 bases at J, leaving 18 bases unmatched. The CDR3 length is 18 residues. The germline CDR1 and CDR2 sequences are SGHRS and YFSETQ. CDR3 in amino acids: CASRFTGGTGTMNTEAFF. The CDR3 coding sequence is TGCGCCAGTCGATTCACCGGGGGGACAGGCACTATGAACACTGAAGCTTTCTTT.

The chain has TRBV7-9 and TRBJ1-1; a possible D gene is TRBD1 (5 bases). Germline loops: CDR1 SEHNR, CDR2 FQNEAQ (reference sequence). The CDR3 spans 14 residues. V was trimmed by 5 bases and J by 1 base, leaving 11 bases between them. CDR3 nucleotides: TGTGCCAGCAGCAGAAGGACACCGAACACTGAAGCTTTCTTT. Its translation is CASSRRTPNTEAFF. Complete variable domain (other parts from reference TRBV7-9 and TRBJ1-1): DTGVSQNPRHKITKRGQNVTFRCDPISEHNRLYWYRQTLGQGPEFLTYFQNEAQLEKSRLLSDRFSAERPKGSFSTLEIQRTEQGDSAMYLCASSRRTPNTEAFFGQGTRLTVV.

The rearrangement joins TRBV9 to TRBJ2-2, with D hard to call. Trimming removed 1 base at V and 3 bases at J, with 4 bases between. CDR3 length: 13 residues. Germline V CDR1 and CDR2: SGDLS, YYNGEE. CDR3 DNA: TGTGCCAGCAGCGTACAAGACACCGGGGAGCTGTTTTTT. As protein: CASSVQDTGELFF.

V and J are TRBV20-1 and TRBJ1-2, with D uncertain. V was cut by 3 bases and J by 6 bases, with 5 bases left in between. From germline, CDR1 is DFQATT and CDR2 SNEGSKA (reference sequence). The CDR3 totals 10 residues. CDR3 region: CSASSNGYTF. As DNA, the CDR3 is TGCAGTGCTAGTTCCAATGGCTACACCTTC.

This sequence joins TRBV5-4 and TRBJ2-3; D remains ambiguous. The germline gives CDR1 SGHNT, CDR2 YYREEE (reference sequence). Trimming shortened V by 4 bases and J by 3 bases, and 12 bases separated the two germline ends. The CDR3 covers 14 residues. The CDR3 DNA reads as TGTGCCAGCAGCCCCCGGGCCCCGACAGATACGCAGTATTTT. Protein sequence: CASSPRAPTDTQYF.

The chain has TRBV7-2 and TRBJ1-2, with D perhaps TRBD1 (5 bases). Germline-derived CDR1 and CDR2 are SGHTA and FQGNSA. Trimming left V 2 bases short and J 6 bases short, with 16 bases between. This CDR3 is 15 amino acids long. CDR3 protein: CASSLTLRGLDGYTF. CDR3 nucleotides: TGTGCCAGCAGCTTAACCCTGAGGGGACTTGATGGCTACACCTTC.

This sequence joins TRBV10-3 and TRBJ1-2, with 11 bases fitting TRBD1. The CDR3 consists of 15 residues. The V gene end was trimmed by 2 bases and the J gene end by 8 bases; junction bases not matched to a gene: 7. Germline V CDR1 and CDR2: ENHRY, SYGVKD. CDR3 in DNA: TGTGCCATCAGTGAGGATGGACAGGGGGCGAGGGGCTACACCTTC. Its protein product is CAISEDGQGARGYTF.

The CDR3 protein is CASMQTSGGIKTQYF. Here the CDR3 DNA reads TGTGCCAGCATGCAGACTAGCGGGGGTATAAAGACCCAGTACTTC. The chain couples TRBV2 to TRBJ2-5; 12 positions agree with TRBD2. Germline trimming cut 7 bases from V and 6 bases from J; bases unmatched to any gene: 9. Germline CDR1 reads SNHLY; CDR2 reads FYNNEI. CDR3 size: 15 residues. Full variable domain (outside the CDR3, taken from reference TRBV2 and TRBJ2-5): EPEVTQTPSHQVTQMGQEVILRCVPISNHLYFYWYRQILGQKVEFLVSFYNNEISEKSEIFDDQFSVERPDGSNFTLKIRSTKLEDSAMYFCASMQTSGGIKTQYFGPGTRLLVL.

The chain couples TRBV25-1 to TRBJ1-2; D may be TRBD1 (6 bases). CDR3 length: 16 residues. The germline V gene has CDR1 MGHDK and CDR2 SYGVNS. V shed 1 base and J shed 8 bases, with 20 bases lying between them. The CDR3 protein is CASSEFGLTGGVGYTF. DNA of the CDR3: TGTGCCAGCAGTGAATTCGGCTTGACAGGAGGTGTGGGCTACACCTTC.